The 13 T cell receptor beta chains below come from one sample, sequenced in a study of T cells in Graves' hyperthyroidism and ophthalmopathy (dated 2019 in TCRdb). The receptor library was made with multiplex PCR. TCRdb shows the sequencer as Illumina HiSeq 2000. The TCR beta CDR3 regions were amplified from the RNA transcripts. A first-round RT-PCR of the TCR CDR3 used the HTBI primer set with the Qiagen OneStep RT-PCR kit. Using fastp trimming at Q25 and MiXCR clonotype assembly, TCRdb reanalyzed the public sequencing data and kept in-frame beta chains. For every CDR3 protein sequence, its rows merge into one entry that carries the most common genes and DNA. The sample table lists under 400,000 distinct CDR3 sequences, 13% of them with a count of one. The ten top clones hold around a tenth of the sample. Sequencing used blood. These receptors were collected from a woman aged 18-29 years with Graves' hyperthyroidism.

This clonotype was seen ten or more times. The V call is TRBV11-2, the J call TRBJ1-5, with 7 bases matching TRBD1. The germline CDR1 and CDR2 sequences are SGHAT and FQNNGV. The CDR3 loop spans 17 amino acids. After removal of 5 bases from V and 3 bases from J, the junction contained 13 bases not matched to a gene. The CDR3 DNA is TGTGCCAGCAGCCGAAATTCGCGGGGACAGACCAATCAGCCCCAGCATTTT. It yields the protein CASSRNSRGQTNQPQHF.

This clonotype appeared many times. This sequence joins TRBV27 and TRBJ2-1, with 14 nucleotides matching TRBD2. V lost 7 bases and J lost 11; bases outside the gene matches: 7. The CDR3 has 14 residues. CDR1 and CDR2 from the germline V gene are MNHEY and SMNVEV (reference sequence). The CDR3 nucleotides read TGTGCCAGCACCTCCGGGACTAGCGGGAGAAAGCAGTTCTTC. This gives the protein CASTSGTSGRKQFF.

This clonotype was counted only a few times. The V gene is TRBV27, the J gene TRBJ1-2; unclear D gene. Trimming took off 5 bases at V and 5 bases at J, with 9 bases between the two ends. The CDR3 is 12 amino acids. Germline values: CDR1 MNHEY, CDR2 SMNVEV (reference sequence). The chain's CDR3 is CASSDRGYGYTF. The CDR3 nucleotides read TGTGCCAGCAGTGATCGGGGTTATGGCTACACCTTC.

There are many counts of this clonotype. This chain links TRBV28 with TRBJ2-4, with 8 bases that match TRBD2. The CDR3 consists of 15 residues. The V gene end was trimmed by 5 bases and the J gene end by 8 bases; junction bases not matched to a gene: 11. The V gene's germline CDR1 is MDHEN and CDR2 SYDVKM. DNA for the CDR3: TGTGCCAGCAGTCTCCTCGGGGGGGAAAAACACATTCAGTACTTC. Translating it yields CASSLLGGEKHIQYF.

This clonotype was seen repeatedly, ten times or more. The rearrangement uses TRBV20-1 and TRBJ2-5, with D tentatively TRBD2 (6 bases). The V gene lost 5 bases and the J gene lost 4 bases, with 23 bases spanning the gap. CDR1 and CDR2 from the germline V gene are DFQATT and SNEGSKA (reference sequence). The CDR3 is 16 amino acids. CDR3 nucleotides: TGCAGTGCTGGAGGAGTGGGGGGTGCGCCAAGAGAGACCCAGTACTTC. Protein sequence: CSAGGVGGAPRETQYF.

This clonotype was seen at least ten times. The genes are TRBV5-8 and TRBJ1-1; D is uncertain. CDR3 length: 16 residues. CDR1 is SGHTS, CDR2 YDEGEE, per germline. With 1 base removed from V and 1 base from J, the gap between germline ends came to 14 bases. This CDR3 reads CASSLNSWYRNTEAFF. The CDR3 DNA sequence: TGTGCCAGCAGCTTGAACTCCTGGTACAGGAACACTGAAGCTTTCTTT.

This clonotype has just a few counts. The chain joins TRBV2 to TRBJ1-3, with D uncertain. Trimming left V 5 bases short and J 0 bases short, with 8 bases between. CDR1 is SNHLY and CDR2 is FYNNEI in the germline V gene. The CDR3 runs 14 residues. The CDR3 region is CASSMTYSGNTIYF. DNA for the CDR3: TGTGCCAGCAGTATGACCTACTCTGGAAACACCATATATTTT.

This clonotype was picked up many times. V is TRBV5-1 and J is TRBJ2-7, with 10 bases aligning to TRBD2. The germline V gene encodes CDR1 SGHRS and CDR2 YFSETQ. After removal of 6 bases from V and 4 bases from J, the junction contained 7 bases not matched to a gene. The CDR3 consists of 14 residues. The CDR3 DNA follows: TGCGCCAGCACCTCACGGACTAGCGGTTACGAGCAGTACTTC. Protein product: CASTSRTSGYEQYF.

In its sample, this clonotype was seen many times. V usage is TRBV11-3 and J usage is TRBJ2-3; TRBD1 agrees at 10 bases. CDR3 size: 16 residues. The trim removed 5 bases at V and 8 bases at J, leaving 13 bases unmatched. Per germline, CDR1 SGHNT and CDR2 YENEEA. CDR3 coding DNA: TGTGCCAGCAGCCCCAGTGGGGACAGGGGCGTCGGTACGCAGTATTTT. Encoded protein: CASSPSGDRGVGTQYF.

Many counts were recorded for this clonotype. J is TRBJ2-3 and V is TRBV20-1, with 8 bases aligning to TRBD2. The CDR3 length is 13 residues. Germline CDR1 and CDR2: DFQATT and SNEGSKA (reference sequence). Trimming cost V 5 bases and J 3 bases; bases outside gene matches: 4. The CDR3 DNA is TGCAGTGCTGGGCGCGGGGGGACAGATACGCAGTATTTT. It codes for CSAGRGGTDTQYF.

About this clonotype itself: One base away lies a much larger clone, so this may be a sequencing read error. This chain links TRBV7-9 with TRBJ1-1; D gene ambiguous. The germline V gene encodes CDR1 SEHNR and CDR2 FQNEAQ (reference sequence). CDR3 length equals 12 residues. The CDR3 loop reads CTSSFGNAEAFF. CDR3 nucleotides: TGTACCAGCAGCTTCGGCAACGCCGAAGCTTTCTTT.

This clonotype showed up many times. The chain uses TRBV20-1 and TRBJ1-2; 7 bases agree with TRBD1. The V gene end was trimmed by 0 bases and the J gene end by 2 bases; junction bases not matched to a gene: 12. Per germline, CDR1 DFQATT and CDR2 SNEGSKA (reference sequence). The CDR3 covers 17 residues. CDR3 sequence: CSAREVPGTATNYGYTF. CDR3 DNA sequence: TGCAGTGCTAGAGAAGTCCCCGGGACAGCCACAAACTATGGCTACACCTTC.

This clonotype was found many times. The V and J genes are TRBV12-5 and TRBJ2-3, with D possibly being TRBD1 (6 bases). V dropped 2 bases and J dropped 5 bases, with 8 bases sitting between them. Per the germline V gene, CDR1 is LGHNT and CDR2 is FRNRAP. This CDR3 region has 13 residues. CDR3 coding DNA: TGTGCTAGTGGTTTGTCCAGGGGAGATACGCAGTATTTT. Translation: CASGLSRGDTQYF.